The rows below give T cell receptor beta chains drawn from one sample of a study of T cell responses to AZD1222 COVID-19 vaccine. Only in-frame clones appear in the TCRdb table, and some are missing; sequencing was by immunoSEQ multiplex PCR. The top ten hold about 3.4% of the sample, which has about 140,000 clones, around 90% seen once. Sequenced material: peripheral blood, taken 28 days after the second AZD1222 dose. These receptors were taken from an adult who received the AZD1222 COVID-19 vaccine. Both conserved end residues are part of each CDR3. The order of the fields is CDR3 DNA, CDR3 protein, D gene, V gene, J gene, clone size. The D gene is left open where the match is weak. Clone size is shown for a subset of rows, as once, few, many or a class of expanded clone.

cdr3_nt: TGTGCCAGCAGTTTTTTCCAGGGGACCCAAGCTTTCTTT
cdr3_aa: CASSFFQGTQAFF
d_call: NA
v_call: TRBV28
j_call: TRBJ1-1
clone_size: NA

cdr3_nt: TGTGCCAGCAGTTTCCCTGACAGGTTGGCCACTGAAGCTTTCTTT
cdr3_aa: CASSFPDRLATEAFF
d_call: NA
v_call: TRBV28
j_call: TRBJ1-1
clone_size: NA

cdr3_nt: TGCAGTGCTACTACAACAGGGGAAGCTTTCTTT
cdr3_aa: CSATTTGEAFF
d_call: NA
v_call: TRBV20-1
j_call: TRBJ1-1
clone_size: NA

cdr3_nt: TGTGCCAGCAGCCACCGGGACCGTCTTTACGGGCAGTACTTC
cdr3_aa: CASSHRDRLYGQYF
d_call: NA
v_call: TRBV7-9
j_call: TRBJ2-7
clone_size: NA

cdr3_nt: TGTGCCAGCAGTTTATACAGGGTCAAAGAGACCCAGTACTTC
cdr3_aa: CASSLYRVKETQYF
d_call: NA
v_call: TRBV28
j_call: TRBJ2-5
clone_size: NA

cdr3_nt: TGTGCCAGCAGCCAGGGGGCGGGGGGCTATGCGAATACGCAGTATTTT
cdr3_aa: CASSQGAGGYANTQYF
d_call: TRBD2
v_call: TRBV3-1/TRBV3-2
j_call: TRBJ2-3
clone_size: NA

cdr3_nt: TGTGCCAGCAGTTTCGTCGGTGACAGGGCAACCGGGGAGCTGTTTTTT
cdr3_aa: CASSFVGDRATGELFF
d_call: TRBD1
v_call: TRBV28
j_call: TRBJ2-2
clone_size: NA

cdr3_nt: TGTGCCAGCAGCAATGGACAGGGCCCTCTCCACTTT
cdr3_aa: CASSNGQGPLHF
d_call: TRBD1
v_call: TRBV7-9
j_call: TRBJ1-6
clone_size: NA

cdr3_nt: TGTGCCAGCAGAGACAGGCACTACGAGCAGTACTTC
cdr3_aa: CASRDRHYEQYF
d_call: NA
v_call: TRBV6-5
j_call: TRBJ2-7
clone_size: few

cdr3_nt: TGTGCCAGCAGAGCAACAGAATTTAATGAAAAACTGTTTTTT
cdr3_aa: CASRATEFNEKLFF
d_call: NA
v_call: TRBV28
j_call: TRBJ1-4
clone_size: NA

cdr3_nt: TGTGCCAGCTCACCTGGAGGACCCAATCAGCCCCAGCATTTT
cdr3_aa: CASSPGGPNQPQHF
d_call: NA
v_call: TRBV18
j_call: TRBJ1-5
clone_size: NA

cdr3_nt: TGTGCCAGTTACAGGGCTTTCCACGAGCAGTACTTC
cdr3_aa: CASYRAFHEQYF
d_call: NA
v_call: TRBV6-5
j_call: TRBJ2-7
clone_size: once

cdr3_nt: TGCAGCGTACCCAGGGGATACACTGAAGCTTTCTTT
cdr3_aa: CSVPRGYTEAFF
d_call: NA
v_call: TRBV29-1
j_call: TRBJ1-1
clone_size: NA

cdr3_nt: TGTGCCAGCAGCCCAGGGACACCGGATAGCAATCAGCCCCAGCATTTT
cdr3_aa: CASSPGTPDSNQPQHF
d_call: NA
v_call: TRBV5-4
j_call: TRBJ1-5
clone_size: NA

cdr3_nt: TGTGCCAGCACCCAGGGCTACGAGCAGTACTTC
cdr3_aa: CASTQGYEQYF
d_call: NA
v_call: TRBV2
j_call: TRBJ2-7
clone_size: NA

cdr3_nt: TGTGCCAGCAGTTACGGGGGTCTGGGGGCAGATACGCAGTATTTT
cdr3_aa: CASSYGGLGADTQYF
d_call: NA
v_call: TRBV5-8
j_call: TRBJ2-3
clone_size: NA

cdr3_nt: TGCGCCAGCAGCCTAGAAACCTGGGGACGGCGATACTATGGCTACACCTTC
cdr3_aa: CASSLETWGRRYYGYTF
d_call: NA
v_call: TRBV4-1
j_call: TRBJ1-2
clone_size: NA

cdr3_nt: TGTGCCAGTAGTGAGAGGGGAGACACTGAAGCTTTCTTT
cdr3_aa: CASSERGDTEAFF
d_call: NA
v_call: TRBV19
j_call: TRBJ1-1
clone_size: NA

cdr3_nt: TGTGCCAGCTCCCAGAACAGGGACGAGCAGTACTTC
cdr3_aa: CASSQNRDEQYF
d_call: NA
v_call: TRBV18
j_call: TRBJ2-7
clone_size: once

cdr3_nt: TGCGCCAGCAGCTCTACAGGGGTCTCCTACGAGCAGTACTTC
cdr3_aa: CASSSTGVSYEQYF
d_call: TRBD1
v_call: TRBV5-1
j_call: TRBJ2-7
clone_size: NA

cdr3_nt: TGTGCCAGCAGGCTGGGCGGAGGCACAGATACGCAGTATTTT
cdr3_aa: CASRLGGGTDTQYF
d_call: NA
v_call: TRBV6-5
j_call: TRBJ2-3
clone_size: NA

cdr3_nt: TGTGCCAGCAGGCCCGGGACAGCGAACACCGGGGAGCTGTTTTTT
cdr3_aa: CASRPGTANTGELFF
d_call: TRBD1
v_call: TRBV27
j_call: TRBJ2-2
clone_size: NA

cdr3_nt: TGCGCCAGCAGCCACCAGGGACCGGTGACCCACGAGCAGTACTTC
cdr3_aa: CASSHQGPVTHEQYF
d_call: NA
v_call: TRBV4-1
j_call: TRBJ2-7
clone_size: NA

cdr3_nt: TGTGCCAGTAGTACCGGGACTTTCTCAGATACGCAGTATTTT
cdr3_aa: CASSTGTFSDTQYF
d_call: NA
v_call: TRBV19
j_call: TRBJ2-3
clone_size: NA

cdr3_nt: TGTGCCAGCAGTTTAAGGGGAGGGGAGACCCAGTACTTC
cdr3_aa: CASSLRGGETQYF
d_call: TRBD2
v_call: TRBV12-3/TRBV12-4
j_call: TRBJ2-5
clone_size: NA

cdr3_nt: TGCGCCAGCAGCCAAGATCTTTCAGGGGGGCACGGGGCCAACGTCCTGACTTTC
cdr3_aa: CASSQDLSGGHGANVLTF
d_call: NA
v_call: TRBV4-3
j_call: TRBJ2-6
clone_size: NA

cdr3_nt: TGTGCCAGTGCCCAGGGGGCTCTTATCGGGGAGCTGTTTTTT
cdr3_aa: CASAQGALIGELFF
d_call: TRBD1
v_call: TRBV19
j_call: TRBJ2-2
clone_size: once

cdr3_nt: TGCGCCAGCAGCCTCACAGATACGCAGTATTTT
cdr3_aa: CASSLTDTQYF
d_call: NA
v_call: TRBV5-1
j_call: TRBJ2-3
clone_size: NA

cdr3_nt: TGTGCCAGCAGCATCCGTAGCGGGAGTAGGCACAATGAGCAGTTCTTC
cdr3_aa: CASSIRSGSRHNEQFF
d_call: TRBD2
v_call: TRBV9
j_call: TRBJ2-1
clone_size: NA

cdr3_nt: TGTGCCAGCAGCTTAACGGCGGGACAGGCGGTAGGGAACACCATATATTTT
cdr3_aa: CASSLTAGQAVGNTIYF
d_call: TRBD1
v_call: TRBV7-8
j_call: TRBJ1-3
clone_size: NA

cdr3_nt: TGTGCCACGAGGACGACTGGTGGGGAAAAACTGTTTTTT
cdr3_aa: CATRTTGGEKLFF
d_call: NA
v_call: TRBV19
j_call: TRBJ1-4
clone_size: NA

cdr3_nt: TGCGCCAGCAAAAAGGGACTAGCGGGCGATACGCAGTATTTT
cdr3_aa: CASKKGLAGDTQYF
d_call: TRBD2
v_call: TRBV4-1
j_call: TRBJ2-3
clone_size: NA

cdr3_nt: TGTGCCTGGACCCAATTGATTACCGGGGAGCTGTTTTTT
cdr3_aa: CAWTQLITGELFF
d_call: NA
v_call: TRBV30
j_call: TRBJ2-2
clone_size: once

cdr3_nt: TGTGCCAGCAGTTTACCCCAGGCGGAGAATAACTATGGCTACACCTTC
cdr3_aa: CASSLPQAENNYGYTF
d_call: NA
v_call: TRBV28
j_call: TRBJ1-2
clone_size: NA

cdr3_nt: TGTGCCACCAGTGATTACTCGACTAGCGGGAGTCAAGATACGCAGTATTTT
cdr3_aa: CATSDYSTSGSQDTQYF
d_call: TRBD2
v_call: TRBV24-1
j_call: TRBJ2-3
clone_size: NA

cdr3_nt: TGTGCCAGCAGCCACGTTTCTGGGTTTGAATCCTATAATTCACCCCTCCACTTT
cdr3_aa: CASSHVSGFESYNSPLHF
d_call: NA
v_call: TRBV3-1/TRBV3-2
j_call: TRBJ1-6
clone_size: NA

cdr3_nt: TGTGCCAGCAGTGGAGGGCAGAAGAAGCAGTACTTC
cdr3_aa: CASSGGQKKQYF
d_call: NA
v_call: TRBV28
j_call: TRBJ2-7
clone_size: NA

cdr3_nt: TGTGCCAGCAGCCCCGCTGCGGGAGGAAGGGAGACCCAGTACTTC
cdr3_aa: CASSPAAGGRETQYF
d_call: TRBD2
v_call: TRBV28
j_call: TRBJ2-5
clone_size: few

cdr3_nt: TGTGCCAGCAGCTTAGCTCTAGAAGACGAGCAGTACTTC
cdr3_aa: CASSLALEDEQYF
d_call: NA
v_call: TRBV7-2
j_call: TRBJ2-7
clone_size: NA

cdr3_nt: TGTGCCAGCAGTTTGGGGCCAGTCTATGGCTACACCTTC
cdr3_aa: CASSLGPVYGYTF
d_call: NA
v_call: TRBV28
j_call: TRBJ1-2
clone_size: NA

cdr3_nt: TGCGCCAGCAGCCAGACAGGGGGAGGATGGTATGGCTACACCTTC
cdr3_aa: CASSQTGGGWYGYTF
d_call: TRBD1
v_call: TRBV4-1
j_call: TRBJ1-2
clone_size: NA

cdr3_nt: TGTGCCACAACCACGGACAGCCAAGAGACCCAGTACTTC
cdr3_aa: CATTTDSQETQYF
d_call: NA
v_call: TRBV10-3
j_call: TRBJ2-5
clone_size: NA

cdr3_nt: TGTGCCAGCAGCCACCAACTAGCCAGACAAGAGACCCAGTACTTC
cdr3_aa: CASSHQLARQETQYF
d_call: NA
v_call: TRBV7-2
j_call: TRBJ2-5
clone_size: NA

cdr3_nt: TGTGCCAGCACGGCAGATATGAACACTGAAGCTTTCTTT
cdr3_aa: CASTADMNTEAFF
d_call: NA
v_call: TRBV2
j_call: TRBJ1-1
clone_size: few

cdr3_nt: TGTGCCAGCAGTTTACAAGTGAACACCGGGGAGCTGTTTTTT
cdr3_aa: CASSLQVNTGELFF
d_call: NA
v_call: TRBV11-3
j_call: TRBJ2-2
clone_size: NA

cdr3_nt: TGTGCCAGCAGTGATCCCTTGCGGGGGGCGGCTAATGAAAAACTGTTTTTT
cdr3_aa: CASSDPLRGAANEKLFF
d_call: NA
v_call: TRBV25-1
j_call: TRBJ1-4
clone_size: NA

cdr3_nt: TGTGCCACCGAAAAAGCCGCCGGAGGTGGCTACACCTTC
cdr3_aa: CATEKAAGGGYTF
d_call: NA
v_call: TRBV24-1
j_call: TRBJ1-2
clone_size: NA

cdr3_nt: TGCGCCAGCAGCCAACAGGGAGACTATGGCTACACCTTC
cdr3_aa: CASSQQGDYGYTF
d_call: NA
v_call: TRBV10-2
j_call: TRBJ1-2
clone_size: few

cdr3_nt: TGTGCCAGCAACGTAGGAATCTCTAATGAAAAACTGTTTTTT
cdr3_aa: CASNVGISNEKLFF
d_call: NA
v_call: TRBV27
j_call: TRBJ1-4
clone_size: NA

cdr3_nt: TGTGCCACCAGTCCGGGACAGGGATTTGGCGAGCAGTACTTC
cdr3_aa: CATSPGQGFGEQYF
d_call: TRBD1
v_call: TRBV24-1
j_call: TRBJ2-7
clone_size: once